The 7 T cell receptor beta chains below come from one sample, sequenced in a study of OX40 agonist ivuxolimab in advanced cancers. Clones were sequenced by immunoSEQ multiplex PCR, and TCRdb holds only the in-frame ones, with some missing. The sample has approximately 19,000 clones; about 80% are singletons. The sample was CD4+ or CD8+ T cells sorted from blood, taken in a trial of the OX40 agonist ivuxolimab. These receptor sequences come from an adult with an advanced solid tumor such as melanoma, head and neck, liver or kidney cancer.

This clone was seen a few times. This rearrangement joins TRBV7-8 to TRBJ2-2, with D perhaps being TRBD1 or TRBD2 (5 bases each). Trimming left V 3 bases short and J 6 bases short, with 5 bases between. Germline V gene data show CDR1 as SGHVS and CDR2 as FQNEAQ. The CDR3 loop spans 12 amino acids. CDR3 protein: CASSLGAGELFF. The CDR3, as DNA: TGTGCCAGCAGCTTGGGGGCCGGGGAGCTGTTTTTT.

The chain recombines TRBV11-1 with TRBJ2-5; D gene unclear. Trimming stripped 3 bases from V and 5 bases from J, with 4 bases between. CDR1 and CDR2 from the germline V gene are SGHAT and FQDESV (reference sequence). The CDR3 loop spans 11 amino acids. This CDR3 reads CASSLGETQYF. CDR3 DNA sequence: TGTGCCAGCAGCTTGGGGGAGACCCAGTACTTC.

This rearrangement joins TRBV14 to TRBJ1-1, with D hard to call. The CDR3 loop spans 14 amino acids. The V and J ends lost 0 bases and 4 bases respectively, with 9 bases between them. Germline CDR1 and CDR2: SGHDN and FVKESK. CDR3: CASSQDNEGTEAFF. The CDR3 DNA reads TGTGCCAGCAGCCAAGATAATGAAGGCACTGAAGCTTTCTTT.

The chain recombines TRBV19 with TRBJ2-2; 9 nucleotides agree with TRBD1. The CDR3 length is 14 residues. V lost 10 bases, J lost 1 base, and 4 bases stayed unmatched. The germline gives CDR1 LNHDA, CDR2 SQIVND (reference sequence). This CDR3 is CAIRGQGNTGELFF. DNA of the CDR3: TGTGCCATCCGGGGACAGGGGAACACCGGGGAGCTGTTTTTT.

In DNA, the CDR3 is TGTGCCAGTAGTACCCACGGGGGTGGTGAGCAGTACTTC. It translates to CASSTHGGGEQYF. This chain joins TRBV19 and TRBJ2-7, with D possibly TRBD2 on 6 matching bases. CDR3 length: 13 amino acids. Trimming stripped 4 bases from V and 7 bases from J, with 14 bases between. Per the germline V gene, CDR1 is LNHDA and CDR2 is SQIVND (reference sequence).

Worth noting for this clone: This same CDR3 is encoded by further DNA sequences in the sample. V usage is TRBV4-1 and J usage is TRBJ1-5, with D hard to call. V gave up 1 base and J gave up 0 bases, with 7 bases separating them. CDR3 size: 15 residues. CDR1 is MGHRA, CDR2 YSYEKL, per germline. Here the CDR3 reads CASSQVVGSNQPQHF. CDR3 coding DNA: TGCGCCAGCAGCCAAGTCGTGGGTAGCAATCAGCCCCAGCATTTT.

Here the CDR3 DNA reads TGCGCCAGCAGCTTGGGAAGGGTTGAGAGGGATGAGCAGTTCTTC. It codes for CASSLGRVERDEQFF. This chain uses TRBV5-1 with TRBJ2-1, with TRBD2 as a possible D gene (5 bases). The V end was cut by 0 bases, the J end by 8 bases, with 15 bases between. Germline CDR1 is SGHRS and CDR2 is YFSETQ. The CDR3 covers 15 residues.